Listed below are T cell receptor beta chains from one sample, sequenced in a study of T cell responses to AZD1222 COVID-19 vaccine. This table comes from immunoSEQ multiplex PCR, and its TCRdb copy is limited to in-frame clones, with some not included. The top ten hold 3.1% of the sample, which has 91,000 or so clones, roughly 92% seen once. The specimen comprised peripheral blood, sampled 28 days after the second AZD1222 dose. Receptors were obtained from an adult who received the AZD1222 COVID-19 vaccine. CDR3s include the opening cysteine and the closing phenylalanine or tryptophan. Fields, in order: D gene, clone size, V gene, J gene, CDR3 DNA, CDR3 protein. The D gene is left open where the match is weak. Clone size is stated in some rows and not others, as once, few, many or a class when expanded.

.	.	TRBV3-1/TRBV3-2	TRBJ2-3	TGTGCCAGCAGCCAAGAAGGGCAGCCCACAGATACGCAGTATTTT	CASSQEGQPTDTQYF
.	.	TRBV5-1	TRBJ1-1	TGCGCCAGCAGTAATACAGGCCGGAACACTGAAGCTTTCTTT	CASSNTGRNTEAFF
.	.	TRBV5-1	TRBJ1-4	TGCGCCAGCAGCTTGGGACAAGCCGCAACTAATGAAAAACTGTTTTTT	CASSLGQAATNEKLFF
TRBD1	.	TRBV19	TRBJ1-2	TGTGCCAGTAGTATAGGCGTCCCGGGACAGGGGATCATCTCTGGCTACACCTTC	CASSIGVPGQGIISGYTF
.	few	TRBV7-2	TRBJ1-6	TGTGCCAGCAGCTTAGCGCGAGACGCAAGCTCCTATAATTCACCCCTCCACTTT	CASSLARDASSYNSPLHF
.	once	TRBV19	TRBJ1-6	TGTGCCAGTAGTATAACGGGGCTAGAATATAATTCACCCCTCCACTTT	CASSITGLEYNSPLHF
.	.	TRBV30	TRBJ1-4	TGTGCCTGGTCGACGAGACAGCTTAATGAAAAACTGTTTTTT	CAWSTRQLNEKLFF
.	.	TRBV18	TRBJ1-5	TGTGCCAGCTCACCAAGTGGACAGCAAAATCAGCCCCAGCATTTT	CASSPSGQQNQPQHF
.	.	TRBV6-2/TRBV6-3	TRBJ1-6	TGTGCCAGCAGTTCGACCACGGGGCGGGTTGGTTCACCCCTCCACTTT	CASSSTTGRVGSPLHF
TRBD1	.	TRBV5-1	TRBJ2-2	TGCGCCAGCTTTGCGGACAGGGGATTCACCGGGGAGCTGTTTTTT	CASFADRGFTGELFF
TRBD1	.	TRBV10-3	TRBJ2-5	TGTGCCACCCAACACGGGACAGGGGGACCGGACGGGACCCAGTACTTC	CATQHGTGGPDGTQYF
.	.	TRBV11-1	TRBJ2-5	TGTGCCAGCAGCATCAGGGGTTCCGGGACCCAGTACTTC	CASSIRGSGTQYF
.	.	TRBV28	TRBJ1-5	TGTGCCAGCAGTTTCTCGGGGGGAGGCAATCAGCCCCAGCATTTT	CASSFSGGGNQPQHF
.	.	TRBV18	TRBJ2-1	TGTGCCAGCTCGCCTTACCCCCGAAATGAGCAGTTCTTC	CASSPYPRNEQFF
.	.	TRBV6-6	TRBJ2-5	TGTGCCAGCAGTTACTCGGCAGGGGAGAGGACCCAGTACTTC	CASSYSAGERTQYF
.	.	TRBV5-4	TRBJ1-2	TGTGCCAGCAACCTGGGCTCAGCTAACTATGGCTACACCTTC	CASNLGSANYGYTF
.	few	TRBV16	TRBJ1-4	TGTGCCAGCAGCCCCTCGGGAGGGACCGGGGATGAAAAACTGTTTTTT	CASSPSGGTGDEKLFF
.	.	TRBV30	TRBJ2-5	TGTGCCTGGAGCCAGCGGGAGACCCAGTACTTC	CAWSQRETQYF
TRBD2	.	TRBV11-2	TRBJ2-3	TGTGCCAGCAGCTCGGGGGGGGATACGCAGTATTTT	CASSSGGDTQYF
.	.	TRBV5-6	TRBJ1-6	TGTGCCAGCAGCTTGGCCCTCCTCGACAGGTTTTCACCCCTCCACTTT	CASSLALLDRFSPLHF
.	.	TRBV6-2/TRBV6-3	TRBJ1-2	TGTGCCAGCAGTTCGTTCGGGCCGATGTATGGCTACACCTTC	CASSSFGPMYGYTF
TRBD2	.	TRBV4-3	TRBJ2-6	TGCGCCAGCAGCCAAGGGCTAGCGGGGGCCAGAGATGGGGCCAACGTCCTGACTTTC	CASSQGLAGARDGANVLTF
TRBD1	.	TRBV4-1	TRBJ1-2	TGCGCCAGCAGCCAAGATCGGGGACAGGGGATGTATGGCTACACCTTC	CASSQDRGQGMYGYTF
TRBD1	.	TRBV7-8	TRBJ1-1	TGTGCCAGCAGCTCGGGACAGGGGGATGATGCTTTCTTT	CASSSGQGDDAFF
.	.	TRBV6-6	TRBJ1-1	TGTGCCAGCAGCCTAGATTACAAAGCTTTCTTT	CASSLDYKAFF
TRBD2	.	TRBV7-8	TRBJ2-1	TGTGCCAGCAGCTTTAGCGGGGGTAGATGGTCCAATGAGCAGTTCTTC	CASSFSGGRWSNEQFF
.	.	TRBV28	TRBJ1-1	TGTGCCAGCAGTCGTAGATCGACAGGAATGAACACTGAAGCTTTCTTT	CASSRRSTGMNTEAFF
.	.	TRBV4-3	TRBJ1-3	TGCGCCAGCAGCCAGGGCCCAGGGGAGAGCTCTGGAAACACCATATATTTT	CASSQGPGESSGNTIYF
TRBD1	.	TRBV2	TRBJ1-1	TGTGCCAGCACCGGACAGGGGCCGAACACTGAAGCTTTCTTT	CASTGQGPNTEAFF
TRBD1	.	TRBV4-2	TRBJ2-2	TGTGCCAGCAGCCAAGACCGAGGGGGCGACACCGGGGAGCTGTTTTTT	CASSQDRGGDTGELFF
TRBD1	.	TRBV11-2	TRBJ2-1	TGTGCCAGCAGCCATACAGGGGGCGGGTACAATGAGCAGTTCTTC	CASSHTGGGYNEQFF
.	once	TRBV6-1	TRBJ1-4	TGTGCCAGCAGTGAAGGGACAGTCCCCCTCCATGAAAAACTGTTTTTT	CASSEGTVPLHEKLFF
.	once	TRBV6-1	TRBJ1-5	TGTGCCAGCAGTGAATGGGGTCAGCCCCAGCATTTT	CASSEWGQPQHF
.	.	TRBV18	TRBJ1-1	TGTGCCAGCTCACCATTAGGCGTAAAGCAAGTGAACACTGAAGCTTTCTTT	CASSPLGVKQVNTEAFF
TRBD1	.	TRBV19	TRBJ1-4	TGTGCCAGTGGACAGGGGGTTGCAGCAACTAATGAAAAACTGTTTTTT	CASGQGVAATNEKLFF
.	.	TRBV11-2	TRBJ2-7	TGTGCCAGCAGCCTATACTACGAGCAGTACTTC	CASSLYYEQYF
TRBD2	.	TRBV28	TRBJ2-5	TGTGCCAGCAGTTTAGGGGGGACTAGCATAGACCAGTACTTC	CASSLGGTSIDQYF
.	.	TRBV4-1	TRBJ1-1	TGCGCCAGCAGCCTTCCGGTCGGGGGTGCTTTCTTT	CASSLPVGGAFF
TRBD1	once	TRBV5-1	TRBJ1-1	TGCGCCAGCAGCTTGACCGGGACAGCTTTGCGCACTGAAGCTTTCTTT	CASSLTGTALRTEAFF
.	.	TRBV9	TRBJ1-2	TGTGCCAGCAGCGTAGACCAGGGGAACTATGGCTACACCTTC	CASSVDQGNYGYTF